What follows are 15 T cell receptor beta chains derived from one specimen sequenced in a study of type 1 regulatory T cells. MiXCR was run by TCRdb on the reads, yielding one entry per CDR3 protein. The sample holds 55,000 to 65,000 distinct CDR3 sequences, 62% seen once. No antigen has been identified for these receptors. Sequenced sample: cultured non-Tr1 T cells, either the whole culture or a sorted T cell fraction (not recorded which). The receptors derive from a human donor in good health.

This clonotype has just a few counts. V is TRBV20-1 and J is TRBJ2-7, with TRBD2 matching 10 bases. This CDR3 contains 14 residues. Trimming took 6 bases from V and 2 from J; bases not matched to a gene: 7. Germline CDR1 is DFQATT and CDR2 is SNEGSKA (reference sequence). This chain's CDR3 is CSAISGRSAYEQYF. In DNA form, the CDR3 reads TGCAGTGCAATTAGCGGGAGGTCCGCCTACGAGCAGTACTTC.

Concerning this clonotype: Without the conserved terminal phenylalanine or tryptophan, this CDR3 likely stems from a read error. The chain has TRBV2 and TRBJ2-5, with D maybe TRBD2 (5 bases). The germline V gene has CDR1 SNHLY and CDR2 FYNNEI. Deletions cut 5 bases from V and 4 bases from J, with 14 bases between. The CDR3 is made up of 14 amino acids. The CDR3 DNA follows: TGTGCCAGCAGTCCTTCGGTAGGAGGAGAGACCCAGTACATC. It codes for CASSPSVGGETQYI.

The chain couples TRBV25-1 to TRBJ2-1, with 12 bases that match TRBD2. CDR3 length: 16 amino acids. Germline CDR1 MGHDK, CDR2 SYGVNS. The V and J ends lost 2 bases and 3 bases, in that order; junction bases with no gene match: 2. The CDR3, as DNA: TGTGCCAGCAGTGAAGGGACTAGCGGGTTCTACAATGAGCAGTTCTTC. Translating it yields CASSEGTSGFYNEQFF.

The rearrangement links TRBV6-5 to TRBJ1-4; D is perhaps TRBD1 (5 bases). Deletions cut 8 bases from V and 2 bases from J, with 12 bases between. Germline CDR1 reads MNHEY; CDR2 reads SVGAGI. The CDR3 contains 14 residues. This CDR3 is CASRMGVTNEKLFF. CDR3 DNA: TGTGCCAGCCGGATGGGGGTCACTAATGAAAAACTGTTTTTT.

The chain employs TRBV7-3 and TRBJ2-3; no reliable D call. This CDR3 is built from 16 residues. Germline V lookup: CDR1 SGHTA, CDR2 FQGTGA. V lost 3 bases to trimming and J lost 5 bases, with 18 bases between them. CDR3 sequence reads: CASSFSSGPMGDTQYF. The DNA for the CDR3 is TGTGCCAGCAGCTTTTCATCGGGCCCAATGGGAGATACGCAGTATTTT.

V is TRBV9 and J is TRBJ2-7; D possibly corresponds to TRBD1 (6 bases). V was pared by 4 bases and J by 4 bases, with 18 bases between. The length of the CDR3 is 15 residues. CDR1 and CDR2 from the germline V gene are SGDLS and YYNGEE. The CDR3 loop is CASSPSGTTVYEQYF. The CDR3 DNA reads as TGTGCCAGCAGCCCCTCCGGGACAACCGTTTACGAGCAGTACTTC.

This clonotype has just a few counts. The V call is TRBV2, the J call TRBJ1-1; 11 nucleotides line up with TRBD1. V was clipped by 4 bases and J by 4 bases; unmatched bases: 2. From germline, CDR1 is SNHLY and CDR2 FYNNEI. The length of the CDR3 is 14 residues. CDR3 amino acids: CASSGGTGGTEAFF. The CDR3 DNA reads TGTGCCAGCAGTGGAGGGACAGGGGGCACTGAAGCTTTCTTT.

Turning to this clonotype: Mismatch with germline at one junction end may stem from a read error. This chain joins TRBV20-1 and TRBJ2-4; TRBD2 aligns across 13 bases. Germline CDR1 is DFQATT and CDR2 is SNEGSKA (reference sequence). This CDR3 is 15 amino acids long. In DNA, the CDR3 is TGCAGTGCTAGAGATCCCTCCGGACTAGCGGGAGCGGAGGACTTC. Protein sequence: CSARDPSGLAGAEDF.

The CDR3 sequence: CASSFSTVNTEAFF. Here the CDR3 DNA reads TGTGCCAGCAGTTTTTCTACTGTGAACACTGAAGCTTTCTTT. The V gene is TRBV12-3 or TRBV12-4, the J gene TRBJ1-1; D unclear. Trimming pared 3 bases from V and 0 bases from J, leaving 8 bases between. The CDR3 runs 14 residues.

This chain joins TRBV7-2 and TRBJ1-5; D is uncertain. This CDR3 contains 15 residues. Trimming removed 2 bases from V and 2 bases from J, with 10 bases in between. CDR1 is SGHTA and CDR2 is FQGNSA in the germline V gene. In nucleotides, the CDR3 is TGTGCCAGCAGCTTATATCTGGACGGCAATCAGCCCCAGCATTTT. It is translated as CASSLYLDGNQPQHF.

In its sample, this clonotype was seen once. The CDR3 loop reads CASSSEMERGETQYF. The CDR3 coding sequence is TGTGCCAGCAGCTCCGAGATGGAAAGGGGAGAGACCCAGTACTTC. This rearrangement joins TRBV11-1 to TRBJ2-5, with D tentatively TRBD1 (5 bases). CDR1 is SGHAT, CDR2 FQDESV, per germline (reference sequence). The CDR3 totals 15 residues. Trimming cost V 4 bases and J 4 bases, with 16 bases left between them.

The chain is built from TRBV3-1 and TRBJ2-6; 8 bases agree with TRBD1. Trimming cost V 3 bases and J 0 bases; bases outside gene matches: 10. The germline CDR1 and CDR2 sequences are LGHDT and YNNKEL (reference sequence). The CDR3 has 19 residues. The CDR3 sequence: CASSQTRQGTYSGANVLTF. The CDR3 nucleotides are TGTGCCAGCAGCCAGACCCGACAGGGGACCTACTCTGGGGCCAACGTCCTGACTTTC.

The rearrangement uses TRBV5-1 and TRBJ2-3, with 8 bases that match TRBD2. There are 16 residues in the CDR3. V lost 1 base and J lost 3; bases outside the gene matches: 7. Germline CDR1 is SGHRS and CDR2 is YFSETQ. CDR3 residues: CASSLRPTSGTDTQYF. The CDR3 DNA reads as TGCGCCAGCAGCTTGAGGCCCACTAGCGGAACAGATACGCAGTATTTT.

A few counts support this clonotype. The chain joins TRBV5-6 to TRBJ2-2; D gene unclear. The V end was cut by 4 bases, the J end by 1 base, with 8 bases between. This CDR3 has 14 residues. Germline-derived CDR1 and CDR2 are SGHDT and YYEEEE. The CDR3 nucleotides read TGTGCCAGCAGCCCCCCCCTGAACACCGGGGAGCTGTTTTTT. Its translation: CASSPPLNTGELFF. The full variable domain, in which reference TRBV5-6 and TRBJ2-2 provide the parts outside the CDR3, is DAGVTQSPTHLIKTRGQQVTLRCSPKSGHDTVSWYQQALGQGPQFIFQYYEEEERQRGNFPDRFSGHQFPNYSSELNVNALLLGDSALYLCASSPPLNTGELFFGEGSRLTVL.

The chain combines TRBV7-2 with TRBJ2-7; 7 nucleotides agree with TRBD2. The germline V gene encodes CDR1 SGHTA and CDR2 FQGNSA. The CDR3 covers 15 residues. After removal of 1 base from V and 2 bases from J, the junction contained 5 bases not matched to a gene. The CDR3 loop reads CASSLVGSGPYEQYF. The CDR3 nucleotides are TGTGCCAGCAGCTTAGTCGGTAGCGGGCCCTACGAGCAGTACTTC. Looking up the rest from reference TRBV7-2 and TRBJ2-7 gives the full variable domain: GAGVSQSPSNKVTEKGKDVELRCDPISGHTALYWYRQSLGQGLEFLIYFQGNSAPDKSGLPSDRFSAERTGGSVSTLTIQRTQQEDSAVYLCASSLVGSGPYEQYFGPGTRLTVT.